Listed below are T cell receptor beta chains from one sample, sequenced in a study of CD8 T cells in ankylosing spondylitis. TCRdb re-called the 5' RACE reads through MiXCR, storing one row per CDR3 protein. There are a few hundred thousand distinct CDR3 sequences in the sample; over 15% occur only once, and 7.5% to 9% lies in the top ten. Sequenced material: blood, either unsorted or a sorted T cell fraction (not recorded which). Receptor source: a male donor with ankylosing spondylitis or in good health (not recorded which). The CDR3 runs from the conserved cysteine through the conserved F or W. Clone size appears in some rows only: once, few, many, or a class for an expanded clone.

cdr3_aa | clone_size | v_call
CSARDGAAGERKLFF | many | TRBV20-1
CASSYTSNEKLFF | few | TRBV6-6
CASLDRPLSETQYF | few | TRBV6-1
CASSWTGTETQYF | - | TRBV12-3/TRBV12-4
CTSSPGLNNEQFF | - | TRBV3-1
CSITTGSSYNEQFF | few | TRBV29-1
CASSWPAGNNEQFF | - | TRBV5-1
CASSIGGRNTGELFF | few | TRBV12-3/TRBV12-4
CASSYGVPDTQYF | - | TRBV6-2/TRBV6-3
CASSFVHSGANVLTF | - | TRBV28
CASSQGLAGGSEQFF | few | TRBV3-1
CASSLLAGDTQYF | many | TRBV12-3/TRBV12-4
CASSFGGLSTEAFF | many | TRBV5-5
CASSLVFGADTDTQYF | - | TRBV5-6
CASSLALVGNQETQYF | few | TRBV5-1
CASSFGTLDRDTEAFF | few | TRBV12-3/TRBV12-4
CATSIGGQASDTQYF | many | TRBV15
CASSLGTLYEGTQYF | few | TRBV5-1
CSVEGPGGTEAFF | - | TRBV29-1
CASSVGVDSYGYTF | few | TRBV25-1
CASSQWEPEETQYF | - | TRBV3-1
CASNSGTGTNQPQHF | few | TRBV2
CASTRGQNSPLHF | many | TRBV2
CASRRGGRADADTQYF | - | TRBV2
CASSPGLWGQGVSGELFF | - | TRBV28
CASSQAGGKLFF | few | TRBV7-2
CASSPRGEGNTEAFF | - | TRBV5-1
CSASLLGMGYTF | few | TRBV20-1
CASSLEAGPNYGYTF | - | TRBV12-3/TRBV12-4
CASSPNSQGIGEKLFF | many | TRBV4-2
CSVRGLLNTGELFF | many | TRBV20-1
CASREREVGKNIQYF | - | TRBV12-3/TRBV12-4
CSATERLAGGGNEQFF | few | TRBV20-1
CASSQGGRGTEAFF | many | TRBV4-2
CSARKSSYNEQFF | many | TRBV20-1
CASSRNPTSGTGKETQYF | - | TRBV7-8
CASKDPFGGYTF | many | TRBV5-1
CASSYGTANEKLFF | many | TRBV5-6
CSVRRGGDGTEAFF | - | TRBV29-1
CSARVPYTGELFF | - | TRBV20-1
CSVVRGTDTQYF | many | TRBV29-1
CASSSPWEGQGARMNTEAFF | few | TRBV6-5
CASSLTLAGGYGANVLTF | few | TRBV5-1
CASSQRGTYNEQFF | - | TRBV4-2
CASSGTGAGGELFF | - | TRBV7-3
CASSFAGTERIQYF | - | TRBV12-3/TRBV12-4
CASSLAVGNTDTQYF | - | TRBV5-1
CASSRDNTNEKLFF | few | TRBV7-2
CASSLTRTTGELFF | - | TRBV7-3
CASSGSSGQSTDTQYF | few | TRBV9
CASSLDRNIQYF | few | TRBV5-8
CASNPGLAGKGTQYF | few | TRBV2